This T cell receptor (beta chain) was sequenced during a study of blood T cell repertoires in COVID-19. On the study more broadly: COVID-19 samples collected from the United States, Italy and Spain covered acute and convalescent phases.

The CDR3 loop spans 13 amino acids. Trimming shortened V by 5 bases and J by 5 bases, and 13 bases separated the two germline ends. The germline gives CDR1 SNHLY, CDR2 FYNNEI. TCRdb's copy holds only in-frame clones and misses some; the assay was immunoSEQ multiplex PCR. Of around 400,000 clones listed, around 87% are singletons. During active infection, Seattle patients enrolled and were then monitored through disease. This rearrangement joins TRBV2 to TRBJ2-7; D perhaps matches TRBD2 (5 bases). This TCR derives from a woman in her thirties with COVID-19, enrolled during active disease. Sequenced sample: peripheral blood. CDR3 in amino acids: CASSRGLSDEQYF. In DNA, the CDR3 is TGTGCCAGCAGTAGAGGGTTGTCGGACGAGCAGTACTTC.